This TCR beta chain was identified during a study of blood T cell repertoires in COVID-19. Turning to the study itself: Collection of acute and convalescent COVID-19 samples took place in the United States, Italy and Spain. T cells, B-cell-depleted T cells, or PBMCs provided the cDNA or gDNA that served as material.

Looked up from germline, CDR1 is LNHDA and CDR2 is SQIVND (reference sequence). The CDR3 spans 17 residues. V dropped 2 bases and J dropped 5; count of bases not matched to a gene: 14. In the original processing: Estimates of nucleated cell counts were drawn from the amplification of reference gene primers. The method was immunoSEQ multiplex PCR; TCRdb's version includes in-frame clones alone and lacks a portion of them. The V and J calls and clone size come from that table; D and trimming were worked out from the DNA. The data hold under 95,000 clones, with around 90% observed a single time. The J gene is TRBJ2-5, the V gene TRBV19; 7 bases are a match to TRBD2. The sequencing input was peripheral blood. The TCR originated in an elderly woman with acute or convalescent COVID-19. Here the CDR3 DNA reads TGTGCCAGTAGTATAAACAAGCGGGATCGTAGCCGGGAGACCCAGTACTTC. It yields the protein CASSINKRDRSRETQYF.